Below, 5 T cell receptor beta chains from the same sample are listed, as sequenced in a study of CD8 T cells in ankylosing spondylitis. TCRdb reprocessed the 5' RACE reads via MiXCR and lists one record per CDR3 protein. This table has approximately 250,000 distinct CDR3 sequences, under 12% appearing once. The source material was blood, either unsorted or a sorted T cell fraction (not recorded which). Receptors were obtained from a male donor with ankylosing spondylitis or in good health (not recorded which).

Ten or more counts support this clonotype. CDR3 loop: CASSTGGYEQYF. As DNA, the CDR3 is TGTGCCAGCAGTACAGGAGGCTACGAGCAGTACTTC. The chain carries TRBV6-1 and TRBJ2-7; D is perhaps TRBD1 or TRBD2 (5 bases each). The CDR3 is 12 amino acids. CDR1 MNHNS and CDR2 SASEGT come from the germline V gene. The V end lost 5 bases, the J end lost 3 bases, and 8 bases lay between the germline ends.

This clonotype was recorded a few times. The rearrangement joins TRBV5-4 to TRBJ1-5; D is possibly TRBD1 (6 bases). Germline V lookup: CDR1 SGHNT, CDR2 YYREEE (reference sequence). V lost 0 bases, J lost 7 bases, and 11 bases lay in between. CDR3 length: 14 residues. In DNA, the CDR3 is TGTGCCAGCAGCTTGGAGGGGGGGGCGCAGCCCCAGCATTTT. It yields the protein CASSLEGGAQPQHF.

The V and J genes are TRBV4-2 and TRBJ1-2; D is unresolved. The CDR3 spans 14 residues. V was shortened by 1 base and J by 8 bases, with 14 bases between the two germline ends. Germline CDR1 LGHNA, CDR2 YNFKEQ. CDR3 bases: TGTGCCAGCAGCCAAGCCCGGGTCGGGAGCGGCTACACCTTC. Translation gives CASSQARVGSGYTF.

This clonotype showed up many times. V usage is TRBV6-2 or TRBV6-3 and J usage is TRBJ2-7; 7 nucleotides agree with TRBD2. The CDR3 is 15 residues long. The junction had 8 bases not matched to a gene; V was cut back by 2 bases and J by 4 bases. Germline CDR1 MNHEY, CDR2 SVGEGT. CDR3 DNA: TGTGCCAGCAGTTACGGCGGGAGCCCCAATTACGAGCAGTACTTC. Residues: CASSYGGSPNYEQYF.

The CDR3 bases are TGTGCGATTAGAGACACCTTGGGGGGCTACGAGCAGTACTTC. This sequence encodes CAIRDTLGGYEQYF. The V call is TRBV6-2 or TRBV6-3, the J call TRBJ2-7; TRBD2 might be the D (6 bases). Germline V lookup: CDR1 MNHEY, CDR2 SVGEGT. The CDR3 spans 14 residues.